The T cell receptor (beta chain) under discussion was sequenced for a study of glioma-infiltrating T cells. Study findings and constraints: Gliomas, especially low-grade, showed above-expected tissue-blood divergence; non-neoplastic patients showed below.

With respect to this clonotype: What it recognizes is unknown. At one boundary the junction diverges from the germline segment, which might be a read error.

This CDR3 is built from 12 residues. CDR1 SGHVS and CDR2 FNYEAQ come from the germline V gene. TCR alpha and beta CDR3 regions were amplified from RNA using iRepertoire nested multiplex PCR. TCRdb called the multiplex PCR reads again in MiXCR, with one record for every CDR3 protein. The data contain fewer than 500,000 distinct CDR3 sequences, about two fifths of them seen just once; the ten biggest clones take up about 12%. The sequencing input was glioma tissue, nonneoplastic brain tissue, or PBMCs (not recorded which). The clonotype originates from a human donor with low-grade glioma or glioblastoma, undergoing nonglioma brain surgery, or in good health (not recorded which). The rearrangement uses TRBV7-6 and TRBJ2-1, with 7 bases aligning to TRBD2. The CDR3 nucleotides read TGTGCTAGCAGCCACCCCGGGAGGAGGAAGTTCTTC. Translating gives CASSHPGRRKFF.